One and the same sample provided the 13 T cell receptor beta chains below, sequenced in a study of T cells in Graves' hyperthyroidism and ophthalmopathy. The source material, RNA transcripts, was used to amplify TCR beta CDR3 regions. A set of HTBI primers served as the primers for a first-round RT-PCR of the TCR CDR3. TCRdb independently ran MiXCR on the multiplex PCR reads; one entry per CDR3 protein. The sample carries a few hundred thousand distinct CDR3 sequences, 14% to 15% recorded once. The specimen sequenced was blood. All receptors come from a woman younger than 45 with Graves' hyperthyroidism.

This chain uses TRBV29-1 with TRBJ1-1, with TRBD1 as a possible D gene (5 bases). The CDR3 sequence is 12 residues long. CDR1 is SQVTM and CDR2 is ANQGSEA in the germline V gene. V was shortened by 6 bases and J by 6 bases, with 14 bases between the two germline ends. CDR3 DNA sequence: TGCAGCGTGGTCGGTCAGGGACCTGAAGCTTTCTTT. Its translation is CSVVGQGPEAFF.

Details on this clonotype: At one of its ends the junction is not consistent with the germline gene, which may arise from a read error. The chain combines TRBV19 with TRBJ2-1, with D perhaps TRBD2 (7 bases). The CDR3 length is 14 residues. Germline assignment: CDR1 LNHDA and CDR2 SQIVND (reference sequence). The CDR3 region has the DNA TGCGCCAGTAGTATTCGGCCGGGGGGCATAGAGCAGTCCTTC. Amino acids: CASSIRPGGIEQSF. The variable domain in full, completed from reference TRBV19 and TRBJ2-1, reads DGGITQSPKYLFRKEGQNVTLSCEQNLNHDAMYWYRQDPGQGLRLIYYSQIVNDFQKGDIAEGYSVSREKKESFPLTVTSAQKNPTAFYLCASSIRPGGIEQSFGPGTRLTVL.

This clonotype was detected many times. The chain recombines TRBV3-1 with TRBJ2-3, with 9 bases identical to TRBD2. The V and J ends lost 1 base and 4 bases, in that order; junction bases with no gene match: 6. Germline lookup yields CDR1 LGHDT and CDR2 YNNKEL (reference sequence). The CDR3 is 16 residues long. CDR3 region: CASSQGRGRGADTQYF. In DNA form, the CDR3 reads TGTGCCAGCAGCCAAGGTCGCGGGAGGGGAGCAGATACGCAGTATTTT.

Many counts were recorded for this clonotype. This rearrangement joins TRBV20-1 to TRBJ2-3; D is perhaps TRBD2 (5 bases). The germline CDR1 and CDR2 sequences are DFQATT and SNEGSKA (reference sequence). The V end lost 0 bases, the J end lost 3 bases, and 19 bases lay between the germline ends. This CDR3 spans 17 amino acids. The CDR3 here is CSARDLLWRAITDTQYF. DNA of the CDR3: TGCAGTGCTAGAGATCTTTTATGGCGGGCCATAACAGATACGCAGTATTTT.

This clonotype was counted at least ten times. Here the CDR3 DNA reads TGTGCCAGCAGTGATCGGCTAGCGGGAGTGTCAGATACGCAGTATTTT. This translates into CASSDRLAGVSDTQYF. The J gene is TRBJ2-3, the V gene TRBV6-1; 10 bases line up with TRBD2. CDR3 length: 16 amino acids. Germline V gene sequence: CDR1 MNHNS, CDR2 SASEGT. V shed 3 bases and J 4 bases; nucleotides not matched to a gene: 7.

In regard to this clonotype: At one end, the junction sequence differs from germline, possibly due to a read error. This chain uses TRBV27 with TRBJ1-2, with 11 nucleotides matching TRBD1. CDR1 is MNHEY, CDR2 SMNVEV, per germline (reference sequence). The CDR3 has 15 residues. The CDR3 region is CASTRTGGGNCGYTF. The CDR3 nucleotides are TGTGCCAGCACCCGGACAGGGGGCGGAAACTGTGGCTACACCTTC.

This clonotype has only a few counts. The genes are TRBV28 and TRBJ1-4; perhaps TRBD1 as D (5 bases). The germline gives CDR1 MDHEN, CDR2 SYDVKM. The CDR3 has 14 residues. The V end was cut by 5 bases, the J end by 7 bases, with 14 bases between. The CDR3: CASSLPQGPEKLFF. The CDR3 bases are TGTGCCAGCAGTCTTCCCCAGGGACCTGAAAAACTGTTTTTT.

This clonotype has ten or more counts. The chain links TRBV30 to TRBJ2-1, with D possibly matching TRBD2 (6 bases). V gave up 5 bases and J gave up 2 bases, with 7 bases separating them. The length of the CDR3 is 12 residues. Germline CDR1 reads GTSNPN; CDR2 reads SVGIG (reference sequence). CDR3 residues: CAWSGAYNEQFF. CDR3 in DNA: TGTGCCTGGTCGGGGGCCTACAATGAGCAGTTCTTC.

This clonotype has at least ten counts. This chain connects TRBV2 to TRBJ1-2; 7 bases align to TRBD1. CDR1 and CDR2 from the germline V gene are SNHLY and FYNNEI. This CDR3 is 14 amino acids long. V was clipped by 4 bases and J by 5 bases; unmatched bases: 7. This CDR3 reads CASSAEGARYGYTF. Here the CDR3 DNA reads TGTGCCAGCAGTGCAGAGGGGGCGCGGTATGGCTACACCTTC.

This clonotype was counted ten times or more. The V gene is TRBV2, the J gene TRBJ2-5; D is uncertain. Germline CDR1 and CDR2: SNHLY and FYNNEI. The CDR3 is 13 amino acids. Deletions cut 8 bases from V and 1 base from J, with 11 bases between. CDR3 in DNA: TGTGCCAGCTGTTGGACGGTCCAAGAGACCCAGTACTTC. This sequence encodes CASCWTVQETQYF.

This clonotype was counted many times. The gene calls are TRBV30 and TRBJ2-3; 7 nucleotides align to TRBD2. V lost 3 bases and J lost 2; bases outside the gene matches: 11. Germline values: CDR1 GTSNPN, CDR2 SVGIG (reference sequence). There are 16 residues in the CDR3. The CDR3 region has the DNA TGTGCCTGGAGGGGCTTGGGGAGGGGTACCACAGATACGCAGTATTTT. Its translation: CAWRGLGRGTTDTQYF.

This clonotype was seen only a few times. The J gene is TRBJ2-2, the V gene TRBV14; no clear D. Trimming cost V 4 bases and J 4 bases, with 7 bases left between them. The CDR3 has 13 residues. CDR1 and CDR2 (germline): SGHDN, FVKESK. In nucleotides, the CDR3 is TGTGCCAGCAGCCGGTTATCCACCGGGGAGCTGTTTTTT. It codes for CASSRLSTGELFF.

This clonotype came up many times. The DNA for the CDR3 is TGTGCCAGCAGTTTAAGCGGGCCCACCTACAATGAGCAGTTCTTC. The encoded protein is CASSLSGPTYNEQFF. The rearrangement joins TRBV27 to TRBJ2-1; the D gene is possibly TRBD2 (6 bases). Germline CDR1 MNHEY, CDR2 SMNVEV (reference sequence). The CDR3 consists of 15 residues. The V and J ends lost 2 bases and 2 bases respectively, with 10 bases between them.